Here is one T cell receptor (beta chain) with its context. The V end lost 0 bases, the J end lost 2 bases, and 9 bases lay between the germline ends. Germline V CDR1 and CDR2: SGHRS, YFSETQ. This CDR3 has 15 residues. TCRdb keeps only in-frame clones here, not all; method: immunoSEQ multiplex PCR. The repertoire holds some 500,000 clones, approximately 94% seen once, with about 0.059% in the top ten. This entry comes from a study of shared clonotypes between healthy human individuals. Each sample came from a Caucasian adult donor living in Nashville, Tennessee. The TCR sequence derives from a woman younger than 45 in good health. The chain has TRBV5-1 and TRBJ1-3; D gene unclear. Sequencing was done on a sample of naive CD4+ T cells sorted from blood. Documented subset: CD45RA+ positively selected. The CDR3 loop reads CASSLAGTPGNTIYF. CDR3 coding DNA: TGCGCCAGCAGCTTGGCAGGCACACCTGGAAACACCATATATTTT.